This T cell receptor (beta chain) was identified during a study of blood T cell repertoires in COVID-19. Study-wide background: Specimens from acute and convalescent COVID-19 originated in the United States, Italy and Spain. From T cells, B-cell-depleted T cells, or PBMCs came the material, which was cDNA or gDNA.

The Seattle patients joined while their infection was active and were tracked longitudinally afterward. Original analysis: Reference gene primer amplification gave nucleated cell count estimates. Data came from immunoSEQ multiplex PCR; TCRdb stores just in-frame clones and leaves some out. For V, J and clone size, that table is used; D and trimming come from the DNA. The data contain approximately 500,000 clones, around nine tenths of them singletons. Trimming took 5 bases from V and 7 from J, leaving 12 bases between them. Germline V gene data show CDR1 as LNHDA and CDR2 as SQIVND (reference sequence). This CDR3 is 12 amino acids long.

The sequence was obtained from a woman between 50 and 59 years old with COVID-19, enrolled during active disease. Sequencing used peripheral blood. The genes are TRBV19 and TRBJ2-7, with D uncertain. The CDR3 region has the DNA TGTGCCAGTAGTGACCCCTTGCGGGAGCAGTACTTC. Translated: CASSDPLREQYF.